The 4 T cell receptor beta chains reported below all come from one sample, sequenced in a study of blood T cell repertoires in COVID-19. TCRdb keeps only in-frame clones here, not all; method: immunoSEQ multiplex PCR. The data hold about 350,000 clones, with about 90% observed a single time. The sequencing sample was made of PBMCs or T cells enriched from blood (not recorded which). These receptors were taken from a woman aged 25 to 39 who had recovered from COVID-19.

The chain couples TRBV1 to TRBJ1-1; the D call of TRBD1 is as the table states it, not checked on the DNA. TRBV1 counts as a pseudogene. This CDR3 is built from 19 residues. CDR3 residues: CTSSQVLGGQGARVTEAFF. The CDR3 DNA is TGCACCAGCAGCCAAGTATTAGGCGGACAGGGGGCTCGGGTGACTGAAGCTTTCTTT.

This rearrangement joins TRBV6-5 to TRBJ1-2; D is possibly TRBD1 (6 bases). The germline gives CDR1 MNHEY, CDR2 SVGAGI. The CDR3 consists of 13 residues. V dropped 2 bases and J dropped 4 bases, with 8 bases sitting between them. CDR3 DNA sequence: TGTGCCAGCAGTTACCAGGGGTCCTATGGCTACACCTTC. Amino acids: CASSYQGSYGYTF.

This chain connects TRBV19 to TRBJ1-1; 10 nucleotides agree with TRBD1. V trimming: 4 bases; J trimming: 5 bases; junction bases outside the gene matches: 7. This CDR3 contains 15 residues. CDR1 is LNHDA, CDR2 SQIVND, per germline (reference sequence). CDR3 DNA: TGTGCCAGTAGTACTCTCGGACAGGGGGGAACTGAAGCTTTCTTT. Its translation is CASSTLGQGGTEAFF.

The CDR3 DNA is TGTGCCTGGACACTTAGCACAGATACGCAGTATTTT. Protein product: CAWTLSTDTQYF. The chain links TRBV30 to TRBJ2-3; D unresolved. Trimming stripped 4 bases from V and 0 bases from J, with 5 bases between. The germline V gene has CDR1 GTSNPN and CDR2 SVGIG (reference sequence). This CDR3 has 12 residues. The complete variable domain, with remaining parts taken from reference TRBV30 and TRBJ2-3, reads SQTIHQWPATLVQPVGSPLSLECTVEGTSNPNLYWYRQAAGRGLQLLFYSVGIGQISSEVPQNLSASRPQDRQFILSSKKLLLSDSGFYLCAWTLSTDTQYFGPGTRLTVL.